A selection of T cell receptor beta chains follows, all from one sample in a study of blood T cell repertoires in COVID-19. Repertoires were generated with immunoSEQ multiplex PCR, while TCRdb's copy carries only in-frame clones and drops some. In the table there are about 120,000 clones, approximately 92% of which are singletons. Sequencing used peripheral blood. The receptor set was obtained from a man in his 70s with active or convalescent COVID-19. CDR3s include the opening cysteine and the closing phenylalanine or tryptophan. Each record gives: D gene, V gene, clone size, J gene, CDR3 protein, CDR3 DNA. D genes are given only for firm matches. Only part of the rows carry a size: once, few, many, or a class if the clone is expanded.

TRBD2	TRBV5-4	NA	TRBJ2-3	CASKPWGGRIDTQYF	TGTGCCAGCAAGCCCTGGGGCGGGAGGATAGATACGCAGTATTTT
NA	TRBV28	NA	TRBJ2-2	CASSLSPGLHTGELFF	TGTGCCAGCAGTTTATCCCCAGGCCTTCACACCGGGGAGCTGTTTTTT
NA	TRBV6-6	NA	TRBJ2-2	CASSYPRQVGTGELFF	TGTGCCAGCAGTTACCCCAGGCAAGTGGGCACCGGGGAGCTGTTTTTT
TRBD1	TRBV7-6	NA	TRBJ1-1	CASSLFTPGQRNTEAFF	TGTGCCAGCAGCTTATTCACCCCGGGACAGCGAAACACTGAAGCTTTCTTT
NA	TRBV27	NA	TRBJ1-2	CASSSGTFGYTF	TGTGCCAGCAGTTCGGGGACATTCGGCTACACCTTC
NA	TRBV5-8	NA	TRBJ2-7	CASSLFALSYEQYF	TGTGCCAGCAGCTTGTTCGCCCTATCTTACGAGCAGTACTTC
TRBD1	TRBV15	NA	TRBJ2-2	CATSRAGTGGTGELFF	TGTGCCACCAGCAGAGCCGGGACAGGGGGCACCGGGGAGCTGTTTTTT
NA	TRBV28	NA	TRBJ1-2	CASSQRGYGYTF	TGTGCCAGCAGTCAGAGGGGGTATGGCTACACCTTC
TRBD2	TRBV10-3	NA	TRBJ2-7	CAISGGLAGALEQYF	TGTGCCATCAGTGGGGGACTAGCGGGAGCGCTCGAGCAGTACTTC
TRBD1	TRBV6-2/TRBV6-3	NA	TRBJ1-1	CASSLTGGTAAFF	TGTGCCAGCAGCCTTACAGGGGGTACTGCGGCTTTCTTT
TRBD1	TRBV28	NA	TRBJ2-2	CASRSGQGFAGELFF	TGTGCCAGCAGGTCGGGACAGGGCTTTGCAGGGGAGCTGTTTTTT
NA	TRBV7-8	NA	TRBJ2-7	CASSLEIRGFPHEQYF	TGTGCCAGCAGCTTAGAAATCAGGGGATTTCCCCACGAGCAGTACTTC
NA	TRBV30	once	TRBJ2-2	CAWSVQRTVNTGELFF	TGTGCCTGGAGTGTACAGAGGACTGTAAACACCGGGGAGCTGTTTTTT
TRBD1	TRBV29-1	once	TRBJ1-2	CSVGRGTDYGYTF	TGCAGCGTTGGACGGGGGACAGACTATGGCTACACCTTC
TRBD2	TRBV19	NA	TRBJ2-3	CASSIGLATDTQYF	TGTGCCAGTAGTATCGGACTAGCCACAGATACGCAGTATTTT
TRBD1	TRBV27	NA	TRBJ2-5	CASRPTDRGETQYF	TGTGCCAGCAGGCCCACCGACAGGGGAGAGACCCAGTACTTC
TRBD1	TRBV28	NA	TRBJ1-5	CASSHQDRGGTQPQHF	TGTGCCAGCAGCCATCAGGACAGGGGTGGGACTCAGCCCCAGCATTTT
NA	TRBV28	once	TRBJ1-5	CASRFGGGVLGQPQHF	TGTGCCAGCAGATTCGGGGGAGGGGTCCTGGGTCAGCCCCAGCATTTT
TRBD1	TRBV13	NA	TRBJ2-7	CASSLLSKQGAIFYEQYF	TGTGCCAGCAGCCTTCTCTCCAAACAGGGGGCGATTTTCTACGAGCAGTACTTC
TRBD1	TRBV28	NA	TRBJ1-1	CASSSGTGAKNTEAFF	TGTGCCAGCAGCTCCGGGACAGGGGCGAAGAACACTGAAGCTTTCTTT
TRBD2	TRBV6-5	once	TRBJ2-1	CASSYSWTSGSNEQFF	TGTGCCAGCAGTTACTCTTGGACTAGCGGGAGTAATGAGCAGTTCTTC
TRBD2	TRBV18	NA	TRBJ2-5	CASSPASGGEETQYF	TGTGCCAGCTCACCGGCTAGCGGAGGGGAGGAGACCCAGTACTTC
TRBD1	TRBV7-2	NA	TRBJ1-4	CASSSTGANEKLFF	TGTGCCAGCAGCTCGACAGGGGCGAATGAAAAACTGTTTTTT
NA	TRBV7-8	NA	TRBJ2-3	CASSLRGETDTQYF	TGTGCCAGCAGCCTACGCGGGGAGACAGATACGCAGTATTTT
NA	TRBV9	NA	TRBJ2-2	CASSVAGWTGRAGELFF	TGTGCCAGCAGCGTAGCTGGTTGGACAGGGAGGGCCGGGGAGCTGTTTTTT
NA	TRBV5-6	NA	TRBJ2-5	CASTPTGPVYQETQYF	TGTGCCAGCACCCCAACAGGGCCGGTGTACCAAGAGACCCAGTACTTC
NA	TRBV7-9	few	TRBJ1-2	CASSLAQAIYGYTF	TGTGCCAGCAGCCTGGCCCAGGCCATCTATGGCTACACCTTC
NA	TRBV6-5	NA	TRBJ1-4	CASSYQGNWPEKLFF	TGTGCCAGCAGTTATCAGGGCAATTGGCCCGAAAAACTGTTTTTT
TRBD2	TRBV4-1	few	TRBJ2-5	CASSQVGLAGGETQYF	TGCGCCAGCAGCCAAGTGGGGCTAGCGGGCGGAGAGACCCAGTACTTC
NA	TRBV14	NA	TRBJ2-3	CASSQGSRLGGRGDTQYF	TGTGCCAGCAGCCAAGGTTCCCGACTTGGCGGGCGGGGAGATACGCAGTATTTT
TRBD1	TRBV6-6	NA	TRBJ2-7	CASSYSLGQGYEQYF	TGTGCCAGCAGTTACTCGCTCGGACAGGGGTACGAGCAGTACTTC
TRBD2	TRBV5-1	NA	TRBJ2-3	CASNSGTSPSTDTQYF	TGCGCCAGCAACTCCGGGACTAGCCCCAGCACAGATACGCAGTATTTT
TRBD1	TRBV6-5	NA	TRBJ1-2	CASRNLGQATTSTF	TGTGCCAGCAGAAACCTGGGACAGGCGACGACCTCCACCTTC
TRBD1	TRBV18	NA	TRBJ1-1	CASSPSDRGETEAFF	TGTGCCAGCTCACCAAGCGACAGGGGTGAAACTGAAGCTTTCTTT
TRBD1	TRBV10-3	NA	TRBJ2-7	CAISDQGAEQYF	TGTGCCATCAGTGATCAGGGGGCCGAGCAGTACTTC
TRBD1	TRBV10-3	once	TRBJ1-5	CAISGTGQGLQPQHF	TGTGCCATCAGTGGAACCGGACAGGGGCTTCAGCCCCAGCATTTT